This T cell receptor beta chain was sequenced for a study of identical twins. Study-level results: Analyses based on zero insertions could be partly confounded by invariant MAIT and iNKT cells.

Regarding this clonotype: Its antigen is undetermined.

In TCRdb, the 5' RACE reads were re-called with MiXCR into one record per CDR3 protein. The data hold 500,000 to 650,000 distinct CDR3 sequences, with 20% to 25% observed a single time. All donors were healthy Caucasians. The junction had 7 bases not matched to a gene; V was cut back by 4 bases and J by 2 bases. Germline V gene sequence: CDR1 MNHEY, CDR2 SVGAGI. There are 15 residues in the CDR3. The data were also submitted as part of a second study, on yellow fever vaccine responses in identical twins. That paper states: The T cell response to vaccination in identical twins was reportedly partly convergent and partly personalized.

The TCR comes from a woman between 18 and 30 years old in good health. The specimen was CD4+ T cells sorted from blood. The chain carries TRBV6-5 and TRBJ2-7, with 8 bases fitting TRBD2. The DNA of the CDR3 is TGTGCCAGCAGTTCCGGGGGGGGGCTGCCCTACGAGCAGTACGTC. It translates to CASSSGGGLPYEQYV.